Shown below are 32 T cell receptor beta chains from a single sample sequenced in a study of T cell responses to AZD1222 COVID-19 vaccine. Data came from immunoSEQ multiplex PCR; TCRdb stores just in-frame clones and leaves some out. The sample holds approximately 80,000 clones, 90% seen once. Sequencing was performed on peripheral blood, taken 28 days after the second AZD1222 dose. These TCRs come from an adult who received the AZD1222 COVID-19 vaccine.

The count of this clone is one. The chain carries TRBV7-9 and TRBJ1-5, with 7 bases fitting TRBD1. The CDR3 has 14 amino acids. V lost 1 base and J lost 9; bases outside the gene matches: 6. CDR1 is SEHNR, CDR2 FQNEAQ, per germline (reference sequence). As DNA, the CDR3 is TGTGCCAGCAGCTTAGGACAGGGTTTTGCGCCCCAGCATTTT. Translated, it gives CASSLGQGFAPQHF. The full variable domain, with the rest looked up from reference TRBV7-9 and TRBJ1-5, is DTGVSQNPRHKITKRGQNVTFRCDPISEHNRLYWYRQTLGQGPEFLTYFQNEAQLEKSRLLSDRFSAERPKGSFSTLEIQRTEQGDSAMYLCASSLGQGFAPQHFGDGTRLSIL.

J is TRBJ2-3 and V is TRBV19; 7 nucleotides match TRBD1. The trim removed 8 bases at V and 0 bases at J, leaving 8 bases unmatched. Germline CDR1 is LNHDA and CDR2 is SQIVND (reference sequence). The CDR3 consists of 15 residues. DNA for the CDR3: TGTGCCAGTGGTCCGGGACAGACTAGCACAGATACGCAGTATTTT. It translates to CASGPGQTSTDTQYF.

The chain combines TRBV5-1 with TRBJ1-2, with D hard to call. The CDR3 has 16 amino acids. Germline V gene data show CDR1 as SGHRS and CDR2 as YFSETQ. V lost 5 bases, J lost 2 bases, and 19 bases lay in between. The CDR3 coding sequence is TGCGCCAGCAGTACCCGCGGTATAGCATCAAACTATGGCTACACCTTC. Its protein product is CASSTRGIASNYGYTF.

The rearrangement uses TRBV5-1 and TRBJ1-1; 11 bases match TRBD1. Trimming at V came to 0 bases and at J to 0 bases, leaving 4 bases not matched to a gene. The CDR3 runs to 17 residues. Germline CDR1 and CDR2: SGHRS and YFSETQ. CDR3 DNA sequence: TGCGCCAGCAGCTTGGCCGGGACAGGGGGAATGAACACTGAAGCTTTCTTT. Translating it yields CASSLAGTGGMNTEAFF.

The chain couples TRBV5-6 to TRBJ1-5; D unclear. This CDR3 has 16 amino acids. V dropped 1 base and J dropped 0 bases, with 11 bases sitting between them. Germline V lookup: CDR1 SGHDT, CDR2 YYEEEE. Here the CDR3 DNA reads TGTGCCAGCAGCTTGATGGGCCGCTTTAGCAATCAGCCCCAGCATTTT. This gives the protein CASSLMGRFSNQPQHF.

The V and J genes are TRBV5-4 and TRBJ2-7; D tentatively reads TRBD1 or TRBD2 (5 bases each). Trimming removed 0 bases at V and 4 bases at J, with 8 bases between. CDR3 length: 13 amino acids. Germline CDR1 and CDR2: SGHNT and YYREEE (reference sequence). The CDR3 region is CASSLGGTYEQYF. For the CDR3, the DNA is TGTGCCAGCAGCTTGGGGGGGACGTACGAGCAGTACTTC.

The chain uses TRBV20-1 and TRBJ2-1; no clear D gene. Looked up from germline, CDR1 is DFQATT and CDR2 is SNEGSKA (reference sequence). V dropped 3 bases and J dropped 4 bases, with 10 bases sitting between them. The CDR3 consists of 13 residues. CDR3 nucleotide sequence: TGCAGTGCTAGTGGCGGACGATACAATGAGCAGTTCTTC. Translating it yields CSASGGRYNEQFF.

The chain has TRBV7-2 and TRBJ2-5; 7 nucleotides match TRBD1. There are 15 residues in the CDR3. V lost 5 bases, J lost 4 bases, and 10 bases stayed unmatched. CDR1 SGHTA and CDR2 FQGNSA come from the germline V gene. CDR3 sequence reads: CASSPPGTAAETQYF. Written as DNA, the CDR3 is TGTGCCAGCAGCCCCCCCGGGACAGCCGCAGAGACCCAGTACTTC.

The chain couples TRBV6-2 or TRBV6-3 to TRBJ1-6; no definite D call. CDR1 and CDR2 (germline): MNHEY, SVGEGT. CDR3 length equals 13 residues. Trimming shortened V by 2 bases and J by 10 bases, and 9 bases separated the two germline ends. The CDR3 nucleotides read TGTGCCAGCAGTTACCGGATAGGATCACCCCTCCACTTT. It codes for CASSYRIGSPLHF.

The chain joins TRBV11-3 to TRBJ2-7; 14 bases line up with TRBD2. CDR1 and CDR2 from the germline V gene are SGHNT and YENEEA. This CDR3 has 15 amino acids. Trimming took 5 bases from V and 7 from J; bases not matched to a gene: 7. The CDR3 protein is CASSQGLAGVKEQYF. In DNA form, the CDR3 reads TGTGCCAGCAGCCAGGGACTAGCGGGAGTAAAAGAGCAGTACTTC.

The DNA of the CDR3 is TGTGCCAGCAGCGTCCGGGACAGGACTAACTATGGCTACACCTTC. It is translated as CASSVRDRTNYGYTF. V gene TRBV9 combines with J gene TRBJ1-2; TRBD1 aligns across 8 bases. Trimming removed 2 bases from V and 0 bases from J; junction bases left unmatched: 3. Germline V gene sequence: CDR1 SGDLS, CDR2 YYNGEE. The CDR3 contains 15 residues.

The V and J genes are TRBV11-2 and TRBJ1-3; no clear D. This CDR3 contains 11 residues. Trimming took 4 bases from V and 10 from J, leaving 8 bases between them. Germline loops: CDR1 SGHAT, CDR2 FQNNGV. The CDR3 DNA is TGTGCCAGCAGCTCGCCTGTTACCATATATTTT. Protein product: CASSSPVTIYF. The entire variable domain, with the rest obtained from reference TRBV11-2 and TRBJ1-3, is as follows: EAGVAQSPRYKIIEKRQSVAFWCNPISGHATLYWYQQILGQGPKLLIQFQNNGVVDDSQLPKDRFSAERLKGVDSTLKIQPAKLEDSAVYLCASSSPVTIYFGEGSWLTVV.

The rearrangement links TRBV2 to TRBJ2-5; TRBD1 matches 7 bases. Looked up from germline, CDR1 is SNHLY and CDR2 is FYNNEI. CDR3 length equals 11 residues. J was trimmed by 10 bases and V by 5 bases; bases with no gene match: 4. The CDR3 nucleotides are TGTGCCAGCAGTTTCGGGACAGACCAGTACTTC. Encoded protein: CASSFGTDQYF. The variable domain in full, completed from reference TRBV2 and TRBJ2-5, reads EPEVTQTPSHQVTQMGQEVILRCVPISNHLYFYWYRQILGQKVEFLVSFYNNEISEKSEIFDDQFSVERPDGSNFTLKIRSTKLEDSAMYFCASSFGTDQYFGPGTRLLVL.

J is TRBJ2-2 and V is TRBV7-3; 8 bases map to TRBD2. Germline V gene sequence: CDR1 SGHTA, CDR2 FQGTGA. The V and J ends lost 3 bases and 1 base, in that order; junction bases with no gene match: 4. CDR3 length: 16 residues. The CDR3 protein is CASSFTGTRNTGELFF. CDR3 sequence (DNA): TGTGCCAGCAGCTTTACCGGGACTAGGAACACCGGGGAGCTGTTTTTT.

The rearrangement links TRBV4-3 to TRBJ2-2; 10 nucleotides line up with TRBD1. Trimming removed 5 bases from V and 5 bases from J; junction bases left unmatched: 8. This CDR3 is built from 16 residues. In germline, CDR1 is LGHNA, CDR2 YSLEER. CDR3: CASSSWTGGRTGELFF. For the CDR3, the DNA is TGCGCCAGCAGCAGTTGGACAGGGGGGAGGACCGGGGAGCTGTTTTTT.

The chain carries TRBV28 and TRBJ1-6, with a weak D call TRBD1 (5 bases). CDR1 is MDHEN, CDR2 SYDVKM, per germline. This CDR3 spans 14 amino acids. V was pared by 3 bases and J by 7 bases, with 10 bases between. CDR3 sequence (DNA): TGTGCCAGCAGTTTCTTTAGGGGCAATTCACCCCTCCACTTT. This encodes CASSFFRGNSPLHF.

The CDR3 protein is CASSTPGTRLETQYF. The DNA of the CDR3 is TGTGCCAGTAGTACACCCGGGACTAGATTAGAGACCCAGTACTTC. The chain joins TRBV19 to TRBJ2-5; 8 bases line up with TRBD2. Germline assignment: CDR1 LNHDA and CDR2 SQIVND (reference sequence). Trimming cost V 4 bases and J 4 bases; bases outside gene matches: 8. The CDR3 consists of 15 residues.

The rearrangement links TRBV11-1 to TRBJ1-1; D possibly corresponds to TRBD1 (6 bases). Trimming left V 8 bases short and J 0 bases short, with 19 bases between. From germline, CDR1 is SGHAT and CDR2 FQDESV (reference sequence). The CDR3 length is 16 residues. This CDR3 is CASAKPLQGMNTEAFF. Written as DNA, the CDR3 is TGTGCCAGCGCTAAACCTTTACAGGGAATGAACACTGAAGCTTTCTTT.

The V call is TRBV30, the J call TRBJ1-1, with D uncertain. Trimming took 4 bases from V and 9 from J, leaving 21 bases between them. In germline, CDR1 is GTSNPN, CDR2 SVGIG (reference sequence). CDR3 length equals 14 residues. The CDR3 bases are TGTGCCTGGACCTCCGGCCAGGCTTTCTATCAAGCTTTCTTT. Translated, it gives CAWTSGQAFYQAFF.

The rearrangement links TRBV4-1 to TRBJ2-3; no clear D gene. Germline V lookup: CDR1 MGHRA, CDR2 YSYEKL. The CDR3 sequence is 13 residues long. The ends were cut back, 1 base at V and 3 bases at J, with 5 bases in the middle. As DNA, the CDR3 is TGCGCCAGCAGCCAAGCCCAGACAGATACGCAGTATTTT. Its protein product is CASSQAQTDTQYF.

The chain carries TRBV5-1 and TRBJ1-2; D may be TRBD1 (6 bases). CDR1 SGHRS and CDR2 YFSETQ come from the germline V gene. The V end was cut by 0 bases, the J end by 10 bases, with 13 bases between. This CDR3 has 13 amino acids. The CDR3 DNA sequence: TGCGCCAGCAGCTTGGCCCAGGGGTCGACCTACACCTTC. This encodes CASSLAQGSTYTF.

This clone has just a few counts. The rearrangement uses TRBV6-6 and TRBJ2-7, with 8 bases matching TRBD1. After removal of 6 bases from V and 3 bases from J, the junction contained 10 bases not matched to a gene. Germline V CDR1 and CDR2: MNHNY, SVGAGI (reference sequence). This CDR3 is 15 amino acids long. The DNA of the CDR3 is TGTGCCAGCAGGAATCAGGGGGCGCAAAACTACGAGCAGTACTTC. Protein product: CASRNQGAQNYEQYF.

The J gene is TRBJ1-5, the V gene TRBV10-3, with D possibly TRBD1 on 6 matching bases. This CDR3 region has 15 residues. CDR1 is ENHRY, CDR2 SYGVKD, per germline. The V end lost 5 bases, the J end lost 4 bases, and 15 bases lay between the germline ends. CDR3 sequence reads: CAISPEGGMNQPQHF. CDR3 DNA sequence: TGTGCCATCAGTCCGGAGGGGGGTATGAATCAGCCCCAGCATTTT.

The V and J genes are TRBV5-1 and TRBJ1-2; 8 positions match TRBD1. V gave up 2 bases and J gave up 4 bases; unmatched junction bases: 4. CDR1 SGHRS and CDR2 YFSETQ come from the germline V gene. CDR3 length: 14 residues. CDR3 in amino acids: CASSFDRGAYGYTF. The CDR3 DNA is TGCGCCAGCAGCTTCGACAGGGGAGCCTATGGCTACACCTTC.

This clone has only one observation. This chain joins TRBV11-2 and TRBJ2-2; TRBD1 agrees at 7 bases. The CDR3 runs 15 residues. CDR1 SGHAT and CDR2 FQNNGV come from the germline V gene. V gave up 0 bases and J gave up 5 bases; unmatched junction bases: 3. CDR3 nucleotides: TGTGCCAGCAGCTTAGACCCAGGGGGAACCGGGGAGCTGTTTTTT. Protein sequence: CASSLDPGGTGELFF.

The chain employs TRBV9 and TRBJ1-5; possible D gene TRBD1, 5 bases. V lost 0 bases, J lost 1 base, and 8 bases lay in between. Germline CDR1 SGDLS, CDR2 YYNGEE. This CDR3 has 15 residues. The CDR3 nucleotides read TGTGCCAGCAGCGTAGGGGGGAACAGCAATCAGCCCCAGCATTTT. It yields the protein CASSVGGNSNQPQHF.

The V and J genes are TRBV2 and TRBJ1-1; 8 nucleotides match TRBD1. CDR3 length: 14 amino acids. The junction had 3 bases not matched to a gene; V was cut back by 5 bases and J by 1 base. Germline V gene data show CDR1 as SNHLY and CDR2 as FYNNEI. DNA for the CDR3: TGTGCCAGCAGTACTGACAGGGGGAACACTGAAGCTTTCTTT. Protein sequence: CASSTDRGNTEAFF.

This clone came up once. The chain has TRBV5-5 and TRBJ1-2, with D possibly being TRBD1 (5 bases). Germline-derived CDR1 and CDR2 are SGHKS and YYEKEE (reference sequence). The CDR3 length is 13 residues. Trimming stripped 4 bases from V and 2 bases from J, with 9 bases between. The DNA for the CDR3 is TGTGCCAGCAGCCCCGGGACCAACTATGGCTACACCTTC. Protein product: CASSPGTNYGYTF.

Only one count was recorded for this clone. CDR3 amino acids: CAISDDVDGNQPQHF. CDR3 DNA sequence: TGTGCCATCAGTGACGATGTAGACGGGAATCAGCCCCAGCATTTT. This sequence joins TRBV10-3 and TRBJ1-5; D is undetermined. The ends were cut back, 3 bases at V and 4 bases at J, with 13 bases in the middle. The germline gives CDR1 ENHRY, CDR2 SYGVKD. This CDR3 region has 15 residues.

The chain recombines TRBV7-8 with TRBJ1-1, with a tentative D call TRBD1 (5 bases). This CDR3 comprises 13 residues. CDR1 and CDR2 from the germline V gene are SGHVS and FQNEAQ. The V and J ends lost 5 bases and 4 bases respectively, with 11 bases between them. The CDR3 protein is CASSSGGSTEAFF. CDR3 sequence (DNA): TGTGCCAGCAGCAGTGGGGGGAGCACTGAAGCTTTCTTT.

The V and J genes are TRBV3-1 (or the pseudogene TRBV3-2) and TRBJ1-3; 7 nucleotides line up with TRBD1. The CDR3 loop spans 15 amino acids. The V gene's germline CDR1 is LGHDT and CDR2 YNNKEL (reference sequence). The trim removed 3 bases at V and 9 bases at J, leaving 11 bases unmatched. In nucleotides, the CDR3 is TGTGCCAGCAGCCACCCAAGACTGCAGGGGGGCACCATATATTTT. Encoded protein: CASSHPRLQGGTIYF.

This chain joins TRBV29-1 and TRBJ2-1; possibly TRBD1 or TRBD2 for D (6 bases each). The V gene lost 7 bases and the J gene lost 3 bases, with 16 bases spanning the gap. This CDR3 spans 14 amino acids. Germline CDR1 reads SQVTM; CDR2 reads ANQGSEA. CDR3 in amino acids: CSGGDTQGYNEQFF. The CDR3 DNA follows: TGCAGCGGGGGGGACACCCAGGGCTACAATGAGCAGTTCTTC.